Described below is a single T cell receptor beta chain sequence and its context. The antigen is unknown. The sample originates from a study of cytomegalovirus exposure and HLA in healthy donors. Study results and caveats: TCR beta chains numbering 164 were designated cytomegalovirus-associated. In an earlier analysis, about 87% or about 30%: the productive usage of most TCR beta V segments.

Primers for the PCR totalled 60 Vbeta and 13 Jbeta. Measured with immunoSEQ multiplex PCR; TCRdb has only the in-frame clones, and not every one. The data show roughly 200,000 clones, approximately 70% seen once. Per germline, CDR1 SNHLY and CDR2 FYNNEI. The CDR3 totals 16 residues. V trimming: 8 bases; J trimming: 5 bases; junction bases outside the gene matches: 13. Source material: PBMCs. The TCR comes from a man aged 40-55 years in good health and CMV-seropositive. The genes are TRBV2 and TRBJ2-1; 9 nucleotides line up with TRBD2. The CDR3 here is CASHAVSGGVNNEQFF. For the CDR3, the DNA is TGTGCCAGCCACGCCGTTAGCGGGGGCGTGAACAATGAGCAGTTCTTC.